The source of this T cell receptor (beta chain) is a study of T cells in tumors after PD-1 blockade (dated by TCRdb to the late 2010s). About the full investigation: Patients were excluded if they had prior checkpoint blockade, use of systemic immunosuppressants, or recent radiotherapy or other anti-cancer therapy within 4 weeks. An average of about 28,000 TCR templates (range about 554-100,000) and just over 6,000 unique clonotypes was obtained for tumor samples, roughly 18-fold deeper than single-cell TCR sequencing. Some patients also continued taking vismodegib 150 mg daily during anti-PD-1 treatment. Paired single-cell RNA and TCR sequencing was performed on site-matched tumors from BCC or SCC patients before and after anti-PD-1 therapy. RECIST version 1.1 was used to evaluate clinical response. Treatment consisted of either cemiplimab 350 mg every 2 weeks or pembrolizumab 200 mg every 3 weeks.

Deletion took 5 bases off V and 7 bases off J, with a span of 12 bases between the germline ends. Based on the germline V gene, the CDR1 and CDR2 sequences are SGHNT and YENEEA. Counted from cysteine to phenylalanine, this CDR3 has 13 amino acids. The read is trimmed to its CDR3 DNA, 39 bases read in frame from base 1. The immunoSEQ platform was used for deep TCRbeta sequencing. The study's processing was this. For further analysis, only productive rearrangements were exported out of the immunoSEQ Analyzer. A two-sided binomial test with a Bonferroni-corrected P below 0.01 was used to call clones that significantly expanded or contracted between timepoints. T cell phenotypes were assigned to bulk TCRbeta clonotypes by matching the clonotypes to single-cell RNA+TCR-seq clones that had the same TCRbeta sequence. Tumor enrichment of a clone was calculated by dividing the clone's tumor frequency by the clone's PBMC frequency, both taken from bulk TCR sequencing. GLIPH was used to sort TCRs into specificity groups, which are clusters of distinct TCRs that likely recognize common antigens through shared CDR3 motifs. TCRdb re-hosts the immuneACCESS table, in-frame sequences only. Its copies lack some clones; in the studies checked, an unresolved V gene accounts for under half of them, and the cause for the rest is not known. Clone size and the V and J calls come from that table; the DNA yielded D and trimming. The sample table contains some 7,200 clones; only one count was recorded for 60% to 80% of them. Approximately 8.7% of the sample goes to the ten largest clones.

The sample's time point, from its label and the paper: after anti-PD-1 therapy. Tumor biopsies were site-matched, taken from the same primary tumor before and after PD-1 blockade. For bulk TCRbeta sequencing, genomic DNA was extracted from tumor biopsies or peripheral blood, and input amounts ranged from about 616 ng to 6,500 ng. Leftover biopsy material went through bulk TCRbeta sequencing, with the goal of boosting sensitivity for rare clonotypes relative to single-cell TCR sequencing. Every patient had histologically proven advanced or metastatic basal or squamous cell carcinoma and was a poor candidate for surgical resection. The basal cell carcinoma cohort was made up of roughly 10 patients, and bulk tumor TCR sequencing was performed for seven or eight of these patients. Fresh biopsies were taken from the primary tumor site, and part of the biopsy material was kept in RNAlater for exome and bulk TCR sequencing.

The full study reports these points: Around 42% of TCR clonotypes from the tumor were detected in blood, and certain novel exhausted tumor clones were present in blood collected before treatment, which suggests recruitment from the periphery. The source of novel T cell clones was not identified, and lymphoid organs or rare unexpanded clones within the tumor or the tumor periphery could be included among the possible sources. Exhausted CD8+ clones expanded after therapy were mostly novel clonotypes undetected pre-treatment, suggesting clonal replacement rather than reinvigoration of pre-existing clones. Clonal replacement was observed only between pre- and post-treatment samples and not between two pre-treatment samples, a pattern that was regarded as arguing against biopsy timing or location artifacts.

With respect to this clone: Its antigen is still unknown. No base-level quality is on record; no much larger clone is a single base apart.

The source is a human donor with basal cell carcinoma. Recombination connected TRBV11-3 to TRBJ2-1; the D gene remains uncertain. The sequencing here drew on tumor tissue, taken after anti-PD-1 treatment. The CDR3 protein sequence reads: CASSGKESNEQFF. The DNA reads as follows: TGTGCCAGCAGCGGAAAGGAGAGTAATGAGCAGTTCTTC.